This is a list of T cell receptor beta chains from one sample in a study of human T cells and chemical hapten exposure. Using its own MiXCR run on the RACE reads, TCRdb lists one record per CDR3 protein. The sample yields about 160,000 distinct CDR3 sequences, 25% to 30% seen once. The source material was whole blood, sampled in connection with sensitization to the hapten diphenylcyclopropenone (DPC). The receptor set was obtained from a woman aged 18-29 years with alopecia areata. Some clones in this sample may be carry-over from other donors' samples. Both conserved end residues are part of each CDR3. The order of the fields is D gene, J gene, clone size, V gene, CDR3 DNA, CDR3 protein. The D gene is left open where the match is weak. The size of a clone is reported for some rows only, either as once, few or many, or as a class for expanded clones.

D: .
J: TRBJ1-4
size: .
V: TRBV2
DNA: TGTGCCAGCAGGGTGCAGGGGCCGGGATGTGAAAAACTGTTTTTT
CDR3: CASRVQGPGCEKLFF

D: .
J: TRBJ2-6
size: few
V: TRBV24-1
DNA: TGTGCCACCAAGGTTGGGTCACCCGGGGGCTCTGGGGCCAACGTCCTGACTTTC
CDR3: CATKVGSPGGSGANVLTF

D: TRBD2
J: TRBJ2-5
size: many
V: TRBV29-1
DNA: TGCAGCGTTGCTAGCGGGAGGGGAACGGAGACCCAGTACTTC
CDR3: CSVASGRGTETQYF

D: .
J: TRBJ2-1
size: .
V: TRBV4-1
DNA: TGCGCCAGCAGCCAAGAGGTCCAGTATCCCTACAATGAGCAGTTCTTC
CDR3: CASSQEVQYPYNEQFF

D: TRBD1
J: TRBJ2-2
size: few
V: TRBV5-1
DNA: TGCGCCAGCAGCGCCGGGACAGGAGACACCGGGGAGCTGTTTTTT
CDR3: CASSAGTGDTGELFF

D: .
J: TRBJ1-5
size: .
V: TRBV7-9
DNA: TGTGCCAGCAGCTTAGGTGATTCGGTGGTGAGCCCCCAGCATTTT
CDR3: CASSLGDSVVSPQHF

D: TRBD2
J: TRBJ2-1
size: .
V: TRBV10-3
DNA: TGTGCCACCCACCCGAATAGCGGGGCCTACAATGAGCAGTTCTTC
CDR3: CATHPNSGAYNEQFF

D: TRBD1
J: TRBJ2-7
size: many
V: TRBV20-1
DNA: TGCAGTGCTAGAGGCGGGACAGGGCAGTACTTC
CDR3: CSARGGTGQYF

D: .
J: TRBJ2-2
size: .
V: TRBV2
DNA: TGTGCCAGCCTTCGTGGCGGGGCGAACACCGGGGAGCTGTTTTTT
CDR3: CASLRGGANTGELFF

D: .
J: TRBJ2-7
size: .
V: TRBV3-1
DNA: TGTGCCAGCAGCCAAGATATCCTAGAGGGTTACGAGCAGTACTTC
CDR3: CASSQDILEGYEQYF

D: TRBD1
J: TRBJ1-2
size: many
V: TRBV9
DNA: TGTGCCAGCAGCCAGACAGGGGGCGACTATGGCTACACCTTC
CDR3: CASSQTGGDYGYTF

D: .
J: TRBJ2-2
size: few
V: TRBV4-2
DNA: TGTGCCAGCAGCCAAGACCGACAGCTAAACACCGGGGAGCTGTTTTTT
CDR3: CASSQDRQLNTGELFF

D: .
J: TRBJ2-3
size: few
V: TRBV20-1
DNA: TGCAGTGCTAGAGATCGCCGTACCAGTGGGACAGATACGCAGTATTTT
CDR3: CSARDRRTSGTDTQYF

D: .
J: TRBJ2-1
size: many
V: TRBV29-1
DNA: TGCAGCGCCCGAGGGAGGAGCTCCTACAATGAGCAGTTCTTC
CDR3: CSARGRSSYNEQFF

D: .
J: TRBJ1-2
size: .
V: TRBV29-1
DNA: TGCAGCGTTGGATTAGGGGGGAACTATGGCTACACCTTC
CDR3: CSVGLGGNYGYTF

D: TRBD1
J: TRBJ1-1
size: .
V: TRBV5-4
DNA: TGTGCCAGCAGCGGATTTGGGACAGTGAACACTGAAGCTTTCTTT
CDR3: CASSGFGTVNTEAFF

D: .
J: TRBJ2-7
size: .
V: TRBV7-3
DNA: TGTGCCAGCTCTAGGCAGTACTTC
CDR3: CASSRQYF

D: .
J: TRBJ1-5
size: many
V: TRBV20-1
DNA: TGCAGTGCTAGAGGGGGCAATCAGCCCCAGCATTTT
CDR3: CSARGGNQPQHF

D: TRBD1
J: TRBJ2-3
size: .
V: TRBV4-3
DNA: TGCGCCAGCAGCGCCGGGACAGGGGTAACAGATACGCAGTATTTT
CDR3: CASSAGTGVTDTQYF

D: TRBD1
J: TRBJ1-5
size: .
V: TRBV6-2/TRBV6-3
DNA: TGTGCCAGCAGTTTCCCCGGACAGGCCAATCAGCCCCAGCATTTT
CDR3: CASSFPGQANQPQHF

D: .
J: TRBJ2-1
size: .
V: TRBV29-1
DNA: TGCAGCGTTGAAGGGACTGGATATAGTCAGTTCTTC
CDR3: CSVEGTGYSQFF

D: .
J: TRBJ1-2
size: .
V: TRBV11-2
DNA: TGTGCCAGCAGCCAACTTACAGGGATGAAGGGGGGCTACACCTTC
CDR3: CASSQLTGMKGGYTF

D: .
J: TRBJ2-7
size: .
V: TRBV20-1
DNA: TGCAGTGGTGCTCGCGGGATCTCCTACGAGCAGTACTTC
CDR3: CSGARGISYEQYF

D: TRBD2
J: TRBJ2-7
size: few
V: TRBV28
DNA: TGTGCCAGCAGTAGCAAACTAGCGGGGCTCTACGAGCAGTACTTC
CDR3: CASSSKLAGLYEQYF

D: .
J: TRBJ1-4
size: .
V: TRBV6-2/TRBV6-3
DNA: TGTGCCAGCAGTTATCGGGAACGACAGGCGGCTAATGAAAAACTGTTTTTT
CDR3: CASSYRERQAANEKLFF

D: .
J: TRBJ1-5
size: .
V: TRBV6-5
DNA: TGTGCCAGCAGTTACGCCGACAATCAGCCCCAGCATTTT
CDR3: CASSYADNQPQHF

D: .
J: TRBJ1-6
size: .
V: TRBV30
DNA: TGTGCCTGGAGTACTTTGAGCTCCTATAATTCACCCCTCCACTTT
CDR3: CAWSTLSSYNSPLHF

D: TRBD1
J: TRBJ2-3
size: few
V: TRBV12-3/TRBV12-4
DNA: TGTGCCAGCAGTGGCCGGGACAGGGTCACAGATACGCAGTATTTT
CDR3: CASSGRDRVTDTQYF

D: TRBD2
J: TRBJ2-1
size: .
V: TRBV5-1
DNA: TGCGCCAGCAGCATGACTAGCGGCAATGAGCAGTTCTTC
CDR3: CASSMTSGNEQFF

D: .
J: TRBJ2-1
size: .
V: TRBV29-1
DNA: TGCAGCGTTGAACGGGCGGACAATGAGCAGTTCTTC
CDR3: CSVERADNEQFF

D: TRBD1
J: TRBJ2-5
size: few
V: TRBV6-1
DNA: TGTGCCAGCAGGAAAATGGACAGGGGGATTTATGAGACCCAGTACTTC
CDR3: CASRKMDRGIYETQYF

D: .
J: TRBJ1-1
size: few
V: TRBV7-2
DNA: TGTGCCAGCAGCCCCCTCCGTGGCGGGGCTTTCTTT
CDR3: CASSPLRGGAFF

D: .
J: TRBJ1-1
size: .
V: TRBV30
DNA: TGTGCCTGGATTCACGGGCCTGGCAGCAGAGAAGCTTTCTTT
CDR3: CAWIHGPGSREAFF

D: TRBD2
J: TRBJ2-7
size: .
V: TRBV20-1
DNA: TGCAGTGCTAGTAGGCAGCGGGAGGCCTACGAGCAGTACTTC
CDR3: CSASRQREAYEQYF

D: TRBD1
J: TRBJ2-1
size: .
V: TRBV7-2
DNA: TGTGCCAGCAGCAAGCGACAGGGCGATGAGCAGTTCTTC
CDR3: CASSKRQGDEQFF

D: TRBD1
J: TRBJ2-5
size: few
V: TRBV7-2
DNA: TGTGCCAGCAGCAGGGACAGGGAACAAGAGACCCAGTACTTC
CDR3: CASSRDREQETQYF

D: .
J: TRBJ1-6
size: few
V: TRBV4-3
DNA: TGCGCCAGCAGCCAGGAACCTAGCTCCTATAATTCACCCCTCCACTTT
CDR3: CASSQEPSSYNSPLHF

D: .
J: TRBJ2-7
size: many
V: TRBV6-2/TRBV6-3
DNA: TGTGCCAGCGGACCTAGCGTGAGCTCCTACGAGCAGTACTTC
CDR3: CASGPSVSSYEQYF

D: TRBD1
J: TRBJ1-5
size: .
V: TRBV24-1
DNA: TGTGCCACCTCGGACAGGGGAGATCGCAATCAGCCCCAGCATTTT
CDR3: CATSDRGDRNQPQHF

D: .
J: TRBJ2-2
size: few
V: TRBV4-1
DNA: TGCGCCAGCAGCCTTACCGGGACGCTCCCCACCGGGGAGCTGTTTTTT
CDR3: CASSLTGTLPTGELFF

D: .
J: TRBJ2-3
size: .
V: TRBV20-1
DNA: TGCAGTGCTAGAGATCAAGGGGGAGGGCCGGGTACGCAGTATTTT
CDR3: CSARDQGGGPGTQYF

D: .
J: TRBJ2-7
size: many
V: TRBV2
DNA: TGTGCCAGCAGCGGAGGGGGGGCTCTCGAGCAGTACTTC
CDR3: CASSGGGALEQYF

D: .
J: TRBJ1-3
size: .
V: TRBV3-1
DNA: TGTGCCAGCAGCGACGGGTTCCAGGGTGGAAACACCATATATTTT
CDR3: CASSDGFQGGNTIYF

D: TRBD1
J: TRBJ2-7
size: few
V: TRBV10-3
DNA: TGTGCCATCAACTCCGGACAGGCGGGCGAGCAGTACTTC
CDR3: CAINSGQAGEQYF

D: .
J: TRBJ1-1
size: few
V: TRBV29-1
DNA: TGCAGCGTTGCAGAGAAATCCAACACTGAAGCTTTCTTT
CDR3: CSVAEKSNTEAFF

D: TRBD1
J: TRBJ2-3
size: few
V: TRBV5-1
DNA: TGCGCCAGCAGCGGGACAGTTAGCACAGATACGCAGTATTTT
CDR3: CASSGTVSTDTQYF

D: TRBD1
J: TRBJ2-7
size: few
V: TRBV2
DNA: TGTGCCAGCAGTGCGGGACAGTTCCACGAGCAGTACTTC
CDR3: CASSAGQFHEQYF